This T cell receptor beta chain was recovered during a study of T cells in Graves' hyperthyroidism and ophthalmopathy. Study results and caveats: Model output signaled ophthalmopathy a median around 6.9 months ahead of onset.

The CDR3 has 14 amino acids. The germline CDR1 and CDR2 sequences are DFQATT and SNEGSKA (reference sequence). The V and J ends lost 1 base and 1 base respectively, with 8 bases between them. Authors of the study amplified TCR beta CDR3 regions from RNA transcripts. TCR CDR3 regions were first amplified by RT-PCR with HTBI primers. Each CDR3 protein gets one entry after TCRdb re-called the multiplex PCR reads with MiXCR. The sample has hundreds of thousands of distinct CDR3 sequences, approximately 13% seen once. The sample holds many counts of this clonotype. Its cognate antigen is unknown. The source of this sequence is a woman aged 25 to 39 with Graves' hyperthyroidism that later progressed to Graves' ophthalmopathy. The source material was blood. The genes are TRBV20-1 and TRBJ2-1; D call uncertain. The CDR3 region is CSARATVSYNEQFF. CDR3 nucleotide sequence: TGCAGTGCTAGAGCAACAGTGTCCTACAATGAGCAGTTCTTC.